These 22 T cell receptor beta chains were sequenced from one sample in a study of T cell responses to AZD1222 COVID-19 vaccine. Profiling relied on immunoSEQ multiplex PCR, and the TCRdb table lists in-frame clones only, not all of them. The repertoire holds 95,000 to 150,000 clones, with 90% as singletons. Sequences were derived from peripheral blood, sampled 28 days after the second dose of the MenACWY control vaccine. The origin of the receptors is an adult who received the MenACWY meningococcal vaccine as a control.

The chain has TRBV28 and TRBJ2-7; TRBD2 matches at 14 bases. The CDR3 length is 17 residues. Germline V gene sequence: CDR1 MDHEN, CDR2 SYDVKM. With V trimmed by 4 bases and J by 5 bases, 10 bases remained unmatched. The CDR3 sequence: CASSSPRLAGGGNEQYF. The CDR3, as DNA: TGTGCCAGCAGTTCACCCCGACTAGCGGGAGGGGGTAACGAGCAGTACTTC.

V and J are TRBV30 and TRBJ2-3, with 10 bases that match TRBD2. Germline assignment: CDR1 GTSNPN and CDR2 SVGIG (reference sequence). The CDR3 totals 16 residues. Trimming took 3 bases from V and 4 from J; bases not matched to a gene: 10. In DNA form, the CDR3 reads TGTGCCTGGAGATCGACTAGCGGGCGGCAGCCAGATACGCAGTATTTT. Protein product: CAWRSTSGRQPDTQYF.

The CDR3 coding sequence is TGTGCCATCAGTGAGTCCCTATACAATGAGCAGTTCTTC. It yields the protein CAISESLYNEQFF. This rearrangement joins TRBV10-3 to TRBJ2-1; D gene ambiguous. V lost 0 bases, J lost 4 bases, and 4 bases lay in between. Germline CDR1 reads ENHRY; CDR2 reads SYGVKD. The CDR3 length is 13 residues.

V gene TRBV3-1 (or the pseudogene TRBV3-2) combines with J gene TRBJ1-2; the D gene is possibly TRBD1 (5 bases). CDR1 and CDR2 from the germline V gene are LGHDT and YNNKEL (reference sequence). Trimming cost V 1 base and J 7 bases, with 10 bases left between them. This CDR3 contains 13 residues. The CDR3 protein is CASSQVQGPGYTF. For the CDR3, the DNA is TGTGCCAGCAGCCAAGTCCAGGGTCCTGGCTACACCTTC.

This chain joins TRBV6-5 and TRBJ2-2; 7 nucleotides line up with TRBD1. V was pared by 5 bases and J by 0 bases, with 3 bases of the junction left unmatched. CDR1 and CDR2 (germline): MNHEY, SVGAGI. The CDR3 is 15 residues long. CDR3 bases: TGTGCCAGCAGTCGACAGGGTGCGAACACCGGGGAGCTGTTTTTT. It translates to CASSRQGANTGELFF.

The rearrangement links TRBV24-1 to TRBJ2-1; no clear D gene. There are 13 residues in the CDR3. V was clipped by 8 bases and J by 5 bases, with 12 bases between them. Per the germline V gene, CDR1 is KGHDR and CDR2 is SFDVKD. This chain's CDR3 is CATKPDENNEQFF. In DNA form, the CDR3 reads TGTGCCACCAAACCTGACGAGAACAATGAGCAGTTCTTC.

The chain links TRBV7-8 to TRBJ1-1, with unresolved D. The CDR3 totals 17 residues. Germline V gives CDR1 SGHVS, CDR2 FQNEAQ. V was pared by 5 bases and J by 3 bases, with 22 bases between. The chain's CDR3 is CASSHRLGRAGDTEAFF. CDR3 DNA: TGTGCCAGCAGCCACCGGTTAGGAAGGGCCGGAGACACTGAAGCTTTCTTT.

The chain employs TRBV4-2 and TRBJ1-2, with 7 nucleotides matching TRBD1. The V segment lost 3 bases and the J segment 3 bases; nucleotides outside the gene matches: 7. Per the germline V gene, CDR1 is LGHNA and CDR2 is YNFKEQ. The CDR3 has 15 residues. For the CDR3, the DNA is TGTGCCAGCAGCCACTACAGGGGAGAAGACTATGGCTACACCTTC. Translating it yields CASSHYRGEDYGYTF.

V is TRBV7-2 and J is TRBJ2-3; D call uncertain. The CDR3 has 12 residues. The germline V and J ends were trimmed by 5 bases and 7 bases, with 10 bases remaining between them. Germline V gene lookup returns CDR1 SGHTA and CDR2 FQGNSA. The CDR3 nucleotides are TGTGCCAGCAGCCCTGACATCAATACGCAGTATTTT. It codes for CASSPDINTQYF.

This CDR3 reads CASGWQGTGGGNTIYF. CDR3 nucleotide sequence: TGTGCCAGCGGGTGGCAAGGGACAGGTGGGGGAAACACCATATATTTT. The rearrangement joins TRBV25-1 to TRBJ1-3; 8 bases align to TRBD1. The CDR3 is 16 amino acids. From germline, CDR1 is MGHDK and CDR2 SYGVNS. V lost 8 bases and J lost 4; bases outside the gene matches: 13.

The chain couples TRBV10-2 to TRBJ2-7, with D uncertain. Germline CDR1 is WSHSY and CDR2 is SAAADI. V was clipped by 3 bases and J by 2 bases, with 11 bases between them. CDR3 length: 14 amino acids. The chain's CDR3 is CASSDIPGTYEQYV. The CDR3 nucleotides are TGCGCCAGCAGTGACATTCCAGGCACCTACGAGCAGTACGTC.

This clone was counted a single time. The chain carries TRBV12-3 or TRBV12-4 and TRBJ1-1, with D uncertain. There are 13 residues in the CDR3. Trimming removed 5 bases at V and 5 bases at J, with 12 bases between. This CDR3 is CASSPRSGTEAFF. The CDR3 DNA follows: TGTGCCAGCAGTCCTCGTTCTGGGACTGAAGCTTTCTTT.

The chain recombines TRBV7-8 with TRBJ1-2; 11 nucleotides match TRBD1. Germline V gene lookup returns CDR1 SGHVS and CDR2 FQNEAQ. V dropped 0 bases and J dropped 6; count of bases not matched to a gene: 9. CDR3 length: 17 residues. CDR3 residues: CASSLAPPGQGGNGYTF. The CDR3 nucleotides read TGTGCCAGCAGCTTAGCGCCCCCGGGACAGGGGGGCAATGGCTACACCTTC. Complete variable domain (other parts from reference TRBV7-8 and TRBJ1-2): GAGVSQSPRYKVAKRGQDVALRCDPISGHVSLFWYQQALGQGPEFLTYFQNEAQLDKSGLPSDRFFAERPEGSVSTLKIQRTQQEDSAVYLCASSLAPPGQGGNGYTFGSGTRLTVV.

The rearrangement joins TRBV6-5 to TRBJ1-6; possibly TRBD1 for D (5 bases). The CDR3 has 13 residues. Trimming pared 6 bases from V and 8 bases from J, leaving 11 bases between. The V gene's germline CDR1 is MNHEY and CDR2 SVGAGI. CDR3 bases: TGTGCCAGCAGGAAGGACAAGTATTCACCCCTCCACTTT. Translating gives CASRKDKYSPLHF.

V gene TRBV10-2 combines with J gene TRBJ1-2; D is possibly TRBD1 (5 bases). This CDR3 is built from 12 residues. V was shortened by 5 bases and J by 4 bases, with 8 bases between the two germline ends. CDR1 is WSHSY and CDR2 is SAAADI in the germline V gene. The CDR3: CASSTGAYGYTF. Here the CDR3 DNA reads TGCGCCAGCAGTACCGGGGCCTATGGCTACACCTTC.

The chain carries TRBV5-6 and TRBJ2-3, with D uncertain. Trimming removed 1 base at V and 3 bases at J, with 9 bases between. Germline loops: CDR1 SGHDT, CDR2 YYEEEE. This CDR3 spans 14 amino acids. The CDR3 loop is CASSLNWGTDTQYF. CDR3 DNA: TGTGCCAGCAGCTTGAACTGGGGTACAGATACGCAGTATTTT.

This chain links TRBV5-4 with TRBJ1-6; 9 bases agree with TRBD1. Germline CDR1 SGHNT, CDR2 YYREEE (reference sequence). This CDR3 is built from 16 residues. V was clipped by 4 bases and J by 0 bases; unmatched bases: 2. CDR3 sequence: CASSQGQGSYNSPLHF. For the CDR3, the DNA is TGTGCCAGCAGCCAGGGACAGGGCTCCTATAATTCACCCCTCCACTTT.

V and J are TRBV28 and TRBJ2-6; D possibly corresponds to TRBD2 (7 bases). Germline V gene data show CDR1 as MDHEN and CDR2 as SYDVKM. V gave up 5 bases and J gave up 0 bases, with 20 bases separating them. The CDR3 runs 19 residues. In DNA form, the CDR3 reads TGTGCCAGCAGTCCCCCCTTGGGGGGGCTTAGCTCTGGGGCCAACGTCCTGACTTTC. Translating it yields CASSPPLGGLSSGANVLTF.

This rearrangement joins TRBV15 to TRBJ2-3; 10 nucleotides align to TRBD1. The CDR3 length is 16 residues. The J segment lost 2 bases and the V segment lost 2 bases, leaving 4 bases of the junction unmatched. Germline-derived CDR1 and CDR2 are LNHNV and YYDKDF (reference sequence). CDR3 coding DNA: TGTGCCACCAGCAGATTCGGACAGGGGGTCACAGATACGCAGTATTTT. Translation gives CATSRFGQGVTDTQYF.

The chain uses TRBV5-4 and TRBJ2-2, with no clear D. CDR3 length equals 12 residues. The V and J ends lost 5 bases and 4 bases respectively, with 6 bases between them. Germline V lookup: CDR1 SGHNT, CDR2 YYREEE (reference sequence). The DNA of the CDR3 is TGTGCCAGCAGGCGCGGCACCGGGGAGCTGTTTTTT. Residues: CASRRGTGELFF.

The chain combines TRBV20-1 with TRBJ2-7; D unclear. Trimming took 0 bases from V and 6 from J, leaving 6 bases between them. The CDR3 runs 11 residues. In germline, CDR1 is DFQATT, CDR2 SNEGSKA (reference sequence). In DNA, the CDR3 is TGCAGTGCTAGAGATTATCCCGAGCAGTACTTC. It specifies CSARDYPEQYF.

J is TRBJ2-1 and V is TRBV6-2 or TRBV6-3; weak D call: TRBD2 (6 bases). CDR3 length: 13 residues. Germline V gene lookup returns CDR1 MNHEY and CDR2 SVGEGT. Trimming took 3 bases from V and 9 from J, leaving 12 bases between them. The CDR3 sequence: CASSYSREREQFF. The DNA for the CDR3 is TGTGCCAGCAGTTATTCGCGGGAACGTGAGCAGTTCTTC.